The present T cell receptor beta chain was sequenced within a study of cytomegalovirus exposure and HLA in healthy donors. Study details: In terms of ancestry, the Caucasian-associated cluster contained around 79% of the roughly 400 genotyped donors. Study-wide findings and caveats: Analyzed later, association rates of TCRs varied across HLA loci, with DRB1 most and HLA-C fewest. Common viral pathogens seemed, in a later analysis, to connect with several of the most significant clusters.

CDR3 size: 15 residues. V was pared by 1 base and J by 0 bases, with 8 bases between. Germline assignment: CDR1 SGDLS and CDR2 YYNGEE. Healthy bone marrow donors made up the donor group. Concerning this clone: Its antigen is unidentified.

Vbeta (60) and Jbeta (13) primers were used in the PCR. The assay was immunoSEQ multiplex PCR, and TCRdb's table has in-frame clones only and misses some. The sample has 150,000 to 200,000 clones, more than 80% seen once. The chain has TRBV9 and TRBJ1-3, with D unresolved. Sequencing used PBMCs. The origin of this receptor is a boy aged 5 to 17 in good health and CMV-seronegative. The CDR3 region has the DNA TGTGCCAGCAGCGTATCGAGCGTCTCTGGAAACACCATATATTTT. Translated: CASSVSSVSGNTIYF.